Below are 8 T cell receptor beta chains sequenced from a single sample in a study of cytomegalovirus exposure and HLA in healthy donors. This PCR relied on a set of 60 Vbeta primers and 13 Jbeta primers. Libraries were prepared by immunoSEQ multiplex PCR; TCRdb keeps only in-frame clonotypes and omits some of them. The repertoire holds 200,000 or so clones, with about 80% as singletons. The sample consisted of PBMCs. The receptors were gathered from a man aged 18 to 35 in good health and CMV-seronegative.

This clone was found once. V and J are TRBV6-5 and TRBJ1-3; the match to TRBD1 covers 9 bases. Germline V lookup: CDR1 MNHEY, CDR2 SVGAGI. The CDR3 totals 13 residues. The J segment lost 2 bases and the V segment lost 10 bases, leaving 3 bases of the junction unmatched. The CDR3 sequence: CATRTGAGNTIYF. The CDR3 DNA is TGTGCCACCCGGACAGGGGCTGGAAACACCATATATTTT.

V usage is TRBV18 and J usage is TRBJ1-2, with TRBD1 identical over 11 bases. Per germline, CDR1 KGHSH and CDR2 LQKENI. The CDR3 spans 14 residues. V lost 2 bases to trimming and J lost 4 bases; unmatched junction nucleotides: 0. The CDR3 loop reads CASSPGQGAYGYTF. The CDR3 DNA is TGTGCCAGCTCACCAGGACAGGGGGCCTATGGCTACACCTTC.

This clone was observed a handful of times. The V gene is TRBV4-1, the J gene TRBJ2-3; D is unresolved. The germline CDR1 and CDR2 sequences are MGHRA and YSYEKL. V lost 1 base and J lost 3, with 8 bases in between. CDR3 length: 14 amino acids. Here the CDR3 reads CASSQVQFTDTQYF. Here the CDR3 DNA reads TGCGCCAGCAGCCAAGTTCAGTTTACAGATACGCAGTATTTT.

This clone was counted only a few times. V and J are TRBV5-1 and TRBJ2-1, with D possibly being TRBD2 (5 bases). The V end was cut by 0 bases, the J end by 8 bases, with 9 bases between. This CDR3 region has 13 residues. CDR1 and CDR2 from the germline V gene are SGHRS and YFSETQ. In DNA, the CDR3 is TGCGCCAGCAGCTTGGGTCCCGGGGATGAGCAGTTCTTC. Its protein is CASSLGPGDEQFF. The variable domain in full, with the rest retrieved from reference TRBV5-1 and TRBJ2-1, is KAGVTQTPRYLIKTRGQQVTLSCSPISGHRSVSWYQQTPGQGLQFLFEYFSETQRNKGNFPGRFSGRQFSNSRSEMNVSTLELGDSALYLCASSLGPGDEQFFGPGTRLTVL.

The CDR3 DNA is TGTGCCAGCAGCTTAACGCGACTAGCGGGAGAGACCCAGTACTTC. As protein: CASSLTRLAGETQYF. The chain has TRBV11-2 and TRBJ2-5, with TRBD2 identical over 10 bases. In germline, CDR1 is SGHAT, CDR2 FQNNGV. The CDR3 is made up of 15 amino acids. V lost 2 bases, J lost 4 bases, and 4 bases stayed unmatched.

The chain links TRBV25-1 to TRBJ2-2; tentative D call: TRBD2 (7 bases). CDR1 is MGHDK and CDR2 is SYGVNS in the germline V gene. The CDR3 contains 15 residues. Trimming removed 1 base from V and 4 bases from J, with 10 bases in between. The CDR3 protein is CASSELRGGTGELFF. CDR3 coding DNA: TGTGCCAGCAGTGAATTAAGGGGGGGCACCGGGGAGCTGTTTTTT.

The genes are TRBV6-5 and TRBJ1-1; tentative D call: TRBD1 (6 bases). CDR1 and CDR2 from the germline V gene are MNHEY and SVGAGI. The CDR3 consists of 12 residues. V gave up 10 bases and J gave up 7 bases, with 16 bases separating them. CDR3 amino acids: CATRGGRGEAFF. CDR3 in DNA: TGTGCCACGAGGGGGGGTCGCGGTGAAGCTTTCTTT.

The rearrangement joins TRBV11-2 to TRBJ2-5; no firm D call. The V gene's germline CDR1 is SGHAT and CDR2 FQNNGV. Trimming stripped 0 bases from V and 0 bases from J, with 5 bases between. The CDR3 spans 14 residues. DNA for the CDR3: TGTGCCAGCAGCTTAGATCCGGACCAAGAGACCCAGTACTTC. It encodes CASSLDPDQETQYF. Drawing the rest from reference TRBV11-2 and TRBJ2-5, the complete variable domain is EAGVAQSPRYKIIEKRQSVAFWCNPISGHATLYWYQQILGQGPKLLIQFQNNGVVDDSQLPKDRFSAERLKGVDSTLKIQPAKLEDSAVYLCASSLDPDQETQYFGPGTRLLVL.